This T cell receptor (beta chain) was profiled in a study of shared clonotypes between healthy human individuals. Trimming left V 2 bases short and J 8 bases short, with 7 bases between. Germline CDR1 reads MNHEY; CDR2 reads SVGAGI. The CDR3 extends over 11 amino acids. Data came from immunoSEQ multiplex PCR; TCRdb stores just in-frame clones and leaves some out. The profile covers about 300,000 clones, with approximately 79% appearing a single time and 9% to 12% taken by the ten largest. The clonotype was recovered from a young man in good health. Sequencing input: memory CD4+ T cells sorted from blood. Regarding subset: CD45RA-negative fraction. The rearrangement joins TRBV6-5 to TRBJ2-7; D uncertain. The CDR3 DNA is TGTGCCAGCAGTTACAACGGAAAGCAGTACTTC. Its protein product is CASSYNGKQYF.